Presented here are 2 T cell receptor beta chains from one specimen sequenced in a study of blood T cell repertoires in COVID-19 (dated by TCRdb to between 2020 and 2021). Receptors were amplified or captured by the immunoSEQ multiplex PCR assay. The immuneACCESS repertoire file appears here via TCRdb, limited to in-frame rearrangements. These files lack a portion of the clones; in checked studies, under half of the deficit traces to unresolved V genes, and the cause of the others is not known. The sample contains about 160,000 clones, approximately 81% of them found a single time. About 3% of the sample comes from the top ten. Sequencing used peripheral blood. The receptors were sampled from a human donor with acute or convalescent COVID-19. The donor label of this sample is uncertain.

This sequence joins TRBV3-1 (or the pseudogene TRBV3-2) and TRBJ2-3; TRBD1 aligns across 8 bases. The germline gives CDR1 LGHDT, CDR2 YNNKEL (reference sequence). The CDR3 totals 16 residues. Trimming cost V 4 bases and J 2 bases; bases outside gene matches: 8. The CDR3 DNA follows: TGTGCCAGCAGCCCGTGGGGACAGGTACTCACAGATACGCAGTATTTT. This codes for CASSPWGQVLTDTQYF.

V is TRBV5-5 and J is TRBJ1-5, with TRBD1 identical over 10 bases. Germline values: CDR1 SGHKS, CDR2 YYEKEE (reference sequence). Trimming removed 6 bases from V and 6 bases from J; junction bases left unmatched: 9. The CDR3 is 15 amino acids. This CDR3 reads CASTKGQGNSQPQHF. For the CDR3, the DNA is TGTGCCAGCACCAAGGGACAGGGGAATAGTCAGCCCCAGCATTTT.